The rows below give T cell receptor beta chains drawn from one sample of a study of shared clonotypes between healthy human individuals. The protocol was immunoSEQ multiplex PCR, while the TCRdb copy is restricted to in-frame clones and leaves out a portion. The sample shows roughly 500,000 clones, 60% to 85% of them seen only once. The sequencing input was PBMCs. These receptor sequences come from a woman aged 40 to 50 in good health. Some clones in this sample may be carry-over from other donors' samples. The CDR3 runs from the conserved cysteine through the conserved F or W. A D gene is named only where the DNA matches it firmly. The size field is filled for only some rows; it gives once, few, many or a size class.

v_gene	j_gene	d_gene	abundance	CDR3aa	CDR3nt
TRBV5-6	TRBJ1-2	-	-	CASSLVIDRDYGYTF	TGTGCCAGCAGCTTGGTCATCGATAGGGACTATGGCTACACCTTC
TRBV27	TRBJ2-7	TRBD2	-	CASSSLFSGSRYEQYF	TGTGCCAGCAGTTCCCTCTTTAGCGGGAGTAGGTACGAGCAGTACTTC
TRBV30	TRBJ2-6	-	-	CAWSSGRVGANVLTF	TGTGCCTGGAGTTCCGGACGGGTTGGGGCCAACGTCCTGACTTTC
TRBV7-9	TRBJ2-7	-	-	CASSLAITGSPSLF	TGTGCCAGCAGCTTAGCAATTACAGGGTCACCCTCGCTATTC
TRBV4-1	TRBJ2-1	TRBD1	-	CASSQDGVTGPYNEQFF	TGCGCCAGCAGCCAAGATGGGGTGACAGGGCCCTACAATGAGCAGTTCTTC
TRBV4-2	TRBJ2-1	TRBD2	few	CASSGRGGSSYNEQFF	TGTGCCAGCAGCGGGCGAGGCGGGAGCTCCTACAATGAGCAGTTCTTC
TRBV5-4	TRBJ2-2	-	-	CATLGQNTGELFF	TGTGCCACCCTCGGACAGAACACCGGGGAGCTGTTTTTT
TRBV27	TRBJ2-3	TRBD2	-	CASSLGGSRVTDTQYF	TGTGCCAGCAGTTTGGGGGGGAGTCGGGTCACAGATACGCAGTATTTT
TRBV2	TRBJ1-5	-	few	CASSADRQNNQPQHF	TGTGCCAGCAGTGCAGACAGACAGAACAATCAGCCCCAGCATTTT
TRBV28	TRBJ1-5	-	many	CASSLGRRSNQPQHF	TGTGCCAGCAGTTTGGGCCGCAGGAGCAATCAGCCCCAGCATTTT
TRBV27	TRBJ1-1	-	-	CASRSQGGNTEAFF	TGTGCCAGCAGGAGCCAGGGAGGGAACACTGAAGCTTTCTTT
TRBV4-1	TRBJ1-2	-	-	CASSQVGLGYGYTF	TGCGCCAGCAGCCAAGTGGGGTTGGGCTATGGCTACACCTTC
TRBV29-1	TRBJ1-5	-	few	CSVEETLGQPQHF	TGCAGCGTTGAGGAGACATTGGGTCAGCCCCAGCATTTT
TRBV7-9	TRBJ2-7	-	-	CASSLSVYEQYF	TGTGCCAGCAGCTTGTCAGTTTACGAGCAGTACTTC
TRBV18	TRBJ1-2	-	-	CASSPSGLPGQTVYGYTF	TGTGCCAGCTCACCCAGCGGCCTGCCCGGCCAGACAGTCTATGGCTACACCTTC
TRBV30	TRBJ2-3	-	-	CAWSPSSRASTDTQYF	TGTGCCTGGAGCCCATCTAGCAGAGCTAGCACAGATACGCAGTATTTT
TRBV7-9	TRBJ1-3	-	-	CASTLNAAGNTIYF	TGTGCCAGCACCTTGAACGCGGCTGGAAACACCATATATTTT
TRBV5-1	TRBJ2-5	-	-	CASSLESPWETQYF	TGCGCCAGCAGCTTGGAATCTCCATGGGAGACCCAGTACTTC
TRBV4-3	TRBJ2-1	-	-	CASSQSLKGMEHEQFF	TGCGCCAGCAGCCAGAGTCTTAAGGGTATGGAGCATGAGCAGTTCTTC
TRBV5-4	TRBJ1-3	TRBD1	-	CASSRGQGTGNTIYF	TGTGCCAGCAGCCGCGGACAGGGAACTGGAAACACCATATATTTT
TRBV18	TRBJ1-5	-	-	CASSPTYPSSNQPQHF	TGTGCCAGCTCACCTACATATCCGAGTAGCAATCAGCCCCAGCATTTT
TRBV7-6	TRBJ2-3	-	-	CASSLPADTQYF	TGTGCCAGCAGCTTGCCTGCGGATACGCAGTATTTT
TRBV5-1	TRBJ1-3	-	-	CASSLAFQTSGNTIYF	TGCGCCAGCAGCTTGGCCTTTCAGACCTCTGGAAACACCATATATTTT
TRBV5-4	TRBJ2-2	TRBD2	-	CASSLVGSGRENTGELFF	TGTGCCAGCAGCTTGGTAGGCAGCGGGAGGGAGAACACCGGGGAGCTGTTTTTT
TRBV7-9	TRBJ2-2	TRBD2	-	CASSPWTSGVTGELFF	TGTGCCAGCAGCCCCTGGACTAGCGGGGTCACCGGGGAGCTGTTTTTT
TRBV28	TRBJ1-5	-	few	CASKGDRSNQPQHF	TGTGCCAGCAAGGGAGATCGTAGCAATCAGCCCCAGCATTTT
TRBV5-4	TRBJ1-3	-	-	CASSLDTSGNTIYF	TGTGCCAGCAGCTTGGATACCTCTGGAAACACCATATATTTT
TRBV6-5	TRBJ2-1	-	-	CASSYSDGNYNEQFF	TGTGCCAGCAGTTACTCTGACGGCAACTACAATGAGCAGTTCTTC
TRBV5-1	TRBJ2-7	-	-	CASSLDNSDWYEQYF	TGCGCCAGCAGCTTGGATAATTCCGACTGGTACGAGCAGTACTTC
TRBV18	TRBJ1-4	-	-	CASSIEQGWSEKLFF	TGTGCCAGCTCAATAGAACAGGGTTGGAGTGAAAAACTGTTTTTT
TRBV5-1	TRBJ1-3	-	-	CASSLAPSRGTGNTIYF	TGCGCCAGCAGCTTGGCCCCATCTCGGGGGACTGGAAACACCATATATTTT
TRBV6-5	TRBJ1-3	-	-	CASTPGRRSGNTIYF	TGTGCCAGCACCCCCGGTCGGAGATCTGGAAACACCATATATTTT
TRBV6-5	TRBJ1-2	-	-	CASSYPKGGYTF	TGTGCCAGCAGTTACCCGAAAGGGGGCTACACCTTC
TRBV14	TRBJ2-7	-	-	CASSQFSGRSREQYF	TGTGCCAGCAGCCAATTTTCCGGGAGATCTCGCGAGCAGTACTTC
TRBV19	TRBJ2-3	-	-	CASSPRLGVTDTQYF	TGTGCCAGTAGTCCTCGACTTGGAGTGACAGATACGCAGTATTTT
TRBV28	TRBJ2-7	-	once	CASSFGVSYEQYF	TGTGCCAGCAGTTTTGGGGTTTCCTACGAGCAGTACTTC
TRBV7-3	TRBJ2-2	-	-	CASSPRRGSGELFF	TGTGCCAGCAGCCCAAGGAGGGGGAGCGGGGAGCTGTTTTTT
TRBV4-1	TRBJ2-7	-	once	CASSPRGMSGTHYEQYF	TGCGCCAGCAGCCCCCGAGGGATGAGCGGGACACACTACGAGCAGTACTTC
TRBV6-1	TRBJ2-1	TRBD2	-	CASSERLAGGGNEQFF	TGTGCCAGCAGTGAACGACTAGCGGGAGGAGGTAATGAGCAGTTCTTC
TRBV15	TRBJ2-5	-	-	CATSRAQPLGSQETQYF	TGTGCCACCAGCAGAGCGCAGCCATTGGGCTCCCAAGAGACCCAGTACTTC
TRBV2	TRBJ2-5	-	-	CASGRDRNQETQYF	TGTGCCAGCGGCCGCGACAGAAACCAAGAGACCCAGTACTTC
TRBV5-5	TRBJ1-2	TRBD1	-	CASSLTGAYGYTF	TGTGCCAGCAGCTTGACAGGGGCCTATGGCTACACCTTC
TRBV9	TRBJ2-3	-	few	CASSVVTDTQYF	TGTGCCAGCAGCGTAGTCACAGATACGCAGTATTTT
TRBV5-4	TRBJ2-1	-	-	CASTRAGVSYNEQFF	TGTGCCAGCACAAGGGCCGGGGTGTCCTACAATGAGCAGTTCTTC
TRBV15	TRBJ1-1	-	-	CATSQKGGLEAFF	TGTGCCACCAGCCAAAAGGGGGGTCTTGAAGCTTTCTTT
TRBV2	TRBJ2-1	TRBD2	-	CASSGSGRTYNEQFF	TGTGCCAGCAGTGGTAGCGGGAGGACCTACAATGAGCAGTTCTTC
TRBV29-1	TRBJ2-2	-	-	CSVSTRGLNTGELFF	TGCAGCGTCTCGACTAGGGGGTTGAACACCGGGGAGCTGTTTTTT
TRBV7-9	TRBJ1-1	TRBD1	few	CASSTTGADTEAFF	TGTGCCAGCAGCACCACAGGGGCGGACACTGAAGCTTTCTTT
TRBV6-1	TRBJ1-1	-	once	CASSFDSAWGEAFF	TGTGCCAGCAGTTTTGACAGCGCTTGGGGTGAAGCTTTCTTT
TRBV28	TRBJ1-5	-	-	CASRGRSNQPQHF	TGTGCCAGCAGGGGGCGGAGCAATCAGCCCCAGCATTTT
TRBV5-1	TRBJ2-3	TRBD2	-	CASSFMGLAGYTDTQYF	TGCGCCAGCAGCTTCATGGGACTAGCGGGATACACAGATACGCAGTATTTT
TRBV10-2	TRBJ2-7	-	-	CASNHYEQYF	TGCGCCAGCAACCACTACGAGCAGTACTTC
TRBV4-1	TRBJ2-7	-	-	CASSQWWWTSVSVDYEQYF	TGCGCCAGCAGCCAATGGTGGTGGACTTCGGTTTCCGTCGACTACGAGCAGTACTTC
TRBV5-1	TRBJ1-1	TRBD1	once	CASSSGTGGNTEAFF	TGCGCCAGCAGCTCCGGGACAGGGGGAAACACTGAAGCTTTCTTT
TRBV6-6	TRBJ2-7	-	-	CASSTPNQPGYEQYF	TGTGCCAGCAGTACTCCTAACCAGCCGGGCTACGAGCAGTACTTC